The entry that follows covers one T cell receptor (beta chain) sequence. By share, this clonotype ranks as medium-sized (0.01 to 0.1%). Qualities for individual bases were not recorded, and no much larger clone is one base off. The data originate from a study of T cells after yellow fever vaccination (dated by TCRdb to the late 2010s). Notes on the research overall: Memory subsets (EM, EMRA, CM and Tscm) were sorted on a BD FACS Aria III using CD3, CD45RA, CCR7 and CD95 staining. Libraries from fractions with low cell numbers were prepared with the SMART-Seq v4 Ultra Low Input RNA kit. To track T-cell clones before and after primary and booster YFV17D yellow fever vaccination, bulk TCR alpha and beta repertoires were sequenced longitudinally. Two healthy male donors, one aged 18 to 30 and one aged 30 to 40 years, made up the cohort. Blood was drawn at multiple timepoints before and after primary and secondary immunization, with bulk PBMC replicates and cell subsets isolated. Sorting of memory subsets took place on days 0, 15 and 45 and at 18 months after primary vaccination, as well as on days 0, 15 and 45 after the 30-year booster. Paper-wide results and their limitations: After the booster, most of the clones that had expanded following primary vaccination were detected again (roughly 97% of CD4 and around 90% of CD8), which suggests that memory was broadly maintained. Because abundant contaminating clonotypes from the bulk population could be contained in FACS-sorted repertoires, computational filtering was required. The secondary T-cell response was weaker than the primary response but faster, peaking on day 5 instead of day 15. A small share of clonotypes was detected in both CD4 and CD8 compartments, with the overlap likely arising from convergent recombination. In the sorted memory subsets on day 0, nearly all of the vaccine-responding clonotypes fell below detection. Because the study included only a couple of donors, the extent to which the findings can be generalized is limited.

In the germline V gene, CDR1 corresponds to SGHRS and CDR2 to YFSETQ. Spanning cysteine to phenylalanine, the CDR3 consists of 13 amino acids. The sequence is cut down to CDR3 DNA, 39 bases in frame from base 1. V loses 0 bases of germline sequence and J loses 8 bases, and the interval between the two ends is 11 bases. This sample's treatment or condition label indicates: live attenuated yellow fever vaccine strain. PBMCs were isolated from peripheral blood using a standard Ficoll-Paque protocol. The RNeasy Micro Kit was used to extract RNA from sorted memory subsets. TCR cDNA was made using 5'RACE template switching, a step that added a universal primer site and unique molecular identifiers. Priming of cDNA synthesis was performed from both the TCR alpha and TCR beta constant segments. Libraries were amplified in two PCR steps, with sample barcodes and sequencing adapters added in the second step. Sequencing of the libraries was done on either Illumina HiSeq 2500 (2x100 bp) or NovaSeq (2x150 bp). The published analysis was carried out like this. MIGEC handled demultiplexing of reads and collapsing into UMI consensus sequences, while MiXCR performed V(D)J alignment. Clonotypes responding to the vaccine were identified with edgeR on replicate PBMC samples, with the criteria of FDR below 0.01 and a log2 fold change above 5 up to day 15. Each bulk clonotype was labeled CD4 or CD8 based on which sequenced repertoire, CD4 or CD8, contained the clonotype at higher abundance. To estimate the distribution of each clone across memory phenotypes, clonotype frequencies in memory subsets were weighted by FACS-sorted cell numbers. The public reads were reprocessed in TCRdb via fastp at Q25 and MiXCR, keeping in-frame beta chains. Under each unique CDR3 protein, matching rows form one entry showing the most common genes and DNA. These V and J calls rely on TCRdb rather than the paper's analysis. A total of approximately 9,300 distinct CDR3 sequences appear in this sample, 4% to 5.5% of them only once. The top ten clonotypes cover 1.5% to 2% of the sample.

The sequencing used PBMCs, either bulk or a sorted T-cell subset (CD4+, CD8+, memory, or dextramer-sorted; not recorded which), collected approximately 15 days after the first yellow fever vaccination. The TCR comes from a man younger than 35 who received the YFV17D yellow fever vaccine. This sequence uses TRBV5-1 and TRBJ1-2, and possibly TRBD1, on 5 matching bases. CDR3 loop: CASSLVLQVGYTF. The sequenced DNA: TGCGCCAGCAGCTTGGTCCTACAGGTCGGCTACACCTTC.